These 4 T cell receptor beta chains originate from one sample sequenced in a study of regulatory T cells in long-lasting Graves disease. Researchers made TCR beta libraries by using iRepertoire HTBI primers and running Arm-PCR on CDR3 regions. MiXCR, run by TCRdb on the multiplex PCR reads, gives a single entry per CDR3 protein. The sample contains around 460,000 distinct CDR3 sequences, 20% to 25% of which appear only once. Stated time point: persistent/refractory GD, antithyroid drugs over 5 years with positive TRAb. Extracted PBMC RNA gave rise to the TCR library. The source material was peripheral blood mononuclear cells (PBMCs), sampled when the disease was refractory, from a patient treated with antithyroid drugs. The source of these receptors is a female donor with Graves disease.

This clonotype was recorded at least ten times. The CDR3 protein is CASSSVGTGVREQYF. The CDR3 bases are TGTGCCAGCAGCTCAGTTGGGACAGGGGTACGCGAGCAGTACTTC. The rearrangement links TRBV27 to TRBJ2-7; 10 bases line up with TRBD1. Germline V gene sequence: CDR1 MNHEY, CDR2 SMNVEV (reference sequence). V shed 6 bases and J 6 bases; nucleotides not matched to a gene: 11. CDR3 length equals 15 residues.

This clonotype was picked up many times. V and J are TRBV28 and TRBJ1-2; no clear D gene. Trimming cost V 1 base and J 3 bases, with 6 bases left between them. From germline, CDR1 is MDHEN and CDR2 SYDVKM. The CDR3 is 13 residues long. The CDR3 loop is CASSLYRHYGYTF. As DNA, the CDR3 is TGTGCCAGCAGTTTATACCGTCACTATGGCTACACCTTC.

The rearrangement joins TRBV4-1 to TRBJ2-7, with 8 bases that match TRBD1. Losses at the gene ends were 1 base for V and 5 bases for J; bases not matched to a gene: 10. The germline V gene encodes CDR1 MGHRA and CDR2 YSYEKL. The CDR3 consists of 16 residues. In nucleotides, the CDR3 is TGCGCCAGCAGCCAAGTGTTCCGAGACAGGGGAAACGAGCAGTACTTC. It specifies CASSQVFRDRGNEQYF.

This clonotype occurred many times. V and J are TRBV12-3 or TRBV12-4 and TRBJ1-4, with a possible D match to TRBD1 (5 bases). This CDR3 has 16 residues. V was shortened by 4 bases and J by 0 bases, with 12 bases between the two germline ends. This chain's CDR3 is CASSSGDISTNEKLFF. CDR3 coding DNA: TGTGCCAGCAGTTCGGGGGATATATCAACTAATGAAAAACTGTTTTTT.